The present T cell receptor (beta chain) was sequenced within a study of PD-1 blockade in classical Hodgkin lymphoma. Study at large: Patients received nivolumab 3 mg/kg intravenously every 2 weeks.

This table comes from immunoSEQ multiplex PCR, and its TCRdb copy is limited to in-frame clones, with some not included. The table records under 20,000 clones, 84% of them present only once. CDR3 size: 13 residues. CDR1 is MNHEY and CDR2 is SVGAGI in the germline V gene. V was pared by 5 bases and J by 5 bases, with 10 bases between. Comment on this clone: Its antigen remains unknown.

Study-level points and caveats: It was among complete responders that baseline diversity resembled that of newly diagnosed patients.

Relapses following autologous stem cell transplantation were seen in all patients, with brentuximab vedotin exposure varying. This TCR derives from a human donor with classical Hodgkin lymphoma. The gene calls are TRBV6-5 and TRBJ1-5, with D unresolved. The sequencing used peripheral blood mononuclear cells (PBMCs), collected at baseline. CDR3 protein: CASSPIRDQPQHF. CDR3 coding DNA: TGTGCCAGCAGTCCGATCCGTGATCAGCCCCAGCATTTT.